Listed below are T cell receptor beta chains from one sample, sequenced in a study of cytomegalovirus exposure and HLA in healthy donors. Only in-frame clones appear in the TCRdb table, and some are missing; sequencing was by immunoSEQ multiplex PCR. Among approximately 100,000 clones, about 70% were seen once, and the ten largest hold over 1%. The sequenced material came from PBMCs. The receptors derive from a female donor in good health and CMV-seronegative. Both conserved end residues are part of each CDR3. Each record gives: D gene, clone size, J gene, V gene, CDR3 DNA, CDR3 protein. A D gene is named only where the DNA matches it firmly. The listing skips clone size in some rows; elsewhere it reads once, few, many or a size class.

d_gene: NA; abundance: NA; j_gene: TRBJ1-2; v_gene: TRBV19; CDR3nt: TGTGCCAGTAGTATTATAGGCGCCGGGTTTGGCTACACCTTC; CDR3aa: CASSIIGAGFGYTF
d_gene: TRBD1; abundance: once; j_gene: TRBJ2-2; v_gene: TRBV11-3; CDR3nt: TGTGCCAGTCAGGACAGGGGGCAGCCCGGGGAGCTGTTTTTT; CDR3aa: CASQDRGQPGELFF
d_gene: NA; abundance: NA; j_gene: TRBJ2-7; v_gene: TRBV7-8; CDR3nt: TGTGCCAGCAGCTTAGAATATGCAGAACCCTACGAGCAGTACTTC; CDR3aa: CASSLEYAEPYEQYF
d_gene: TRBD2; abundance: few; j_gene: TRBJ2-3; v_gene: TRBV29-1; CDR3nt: TGCAGCGTTGAAGTCCTAGCGGGGGTTGATACGCAGTATTTT; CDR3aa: CSVEVLAGVDTQYF
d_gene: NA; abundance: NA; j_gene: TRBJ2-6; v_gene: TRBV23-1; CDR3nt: TGCGCCAGCAGTCAATCACTAGCCCCCGTCCTGACTTTC; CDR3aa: CASSQSLAPVLTF
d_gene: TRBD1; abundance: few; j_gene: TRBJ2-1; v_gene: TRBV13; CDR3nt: TGTGCCAGCAGCTTGGGACAGGGTTATGAGCAGTTCTTC; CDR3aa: CASSLGQGYEQFF
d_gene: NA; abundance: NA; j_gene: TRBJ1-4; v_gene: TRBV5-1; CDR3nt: TGCGCCAGCAGGCTAACAGGTGGAAGGGGTGAAAAACTGTTTTTT; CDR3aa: CASRLTGGRGEKLFF
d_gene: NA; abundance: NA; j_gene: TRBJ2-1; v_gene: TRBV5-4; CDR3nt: TGTGCCAGCAGCTTGTCTAGTCTTTACAATGAGCAGTTCTTC; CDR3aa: CASSLSSLYNEQFF
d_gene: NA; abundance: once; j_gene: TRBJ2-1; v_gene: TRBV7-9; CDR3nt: TGTGCCAGCAGCCCTAGGGGCGCTGGGTACAATGAGCAGTTCTTC; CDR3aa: CASSPRGAGYNEQFF
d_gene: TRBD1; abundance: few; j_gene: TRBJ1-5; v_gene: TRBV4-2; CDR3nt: TGTGCCAGCAGCCAAGAGGACAGGCGGCCGCATTTT; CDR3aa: CASSQEDRRPHF
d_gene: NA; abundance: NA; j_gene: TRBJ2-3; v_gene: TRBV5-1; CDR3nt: TGCGCCAGCAGCCTAGCGCTAACAGGGGAAGGGCCAGATACGCAGTATTTT; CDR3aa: CASSLALTGEGPDTQYF
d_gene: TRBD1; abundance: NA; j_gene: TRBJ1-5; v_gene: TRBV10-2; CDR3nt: TGCGCCAGCAGTGAGCCGGGACAGGGAATGGGCAATCAGCCCCAGCATTTT; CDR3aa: CASSEPGQGMGNQPQHF
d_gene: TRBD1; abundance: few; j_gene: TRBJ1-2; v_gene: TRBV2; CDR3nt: TGTGCCAGCAGACCGGGACAGGGCCTCTATGGCTACACCTTC; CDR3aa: CASRPGQGLYGYTF
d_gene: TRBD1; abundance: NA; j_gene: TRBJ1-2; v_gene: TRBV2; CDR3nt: TGTGCCAGCAGAGGACAGGGACGGGGAAGTGGCTACACCTTC; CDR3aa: CASRGQGRGSGYTF
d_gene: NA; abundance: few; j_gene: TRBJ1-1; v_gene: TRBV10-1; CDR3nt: TGCGCCAGCACAGGTTCTACTGAAGCTTTCTTT; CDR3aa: CASTGSTEAFF
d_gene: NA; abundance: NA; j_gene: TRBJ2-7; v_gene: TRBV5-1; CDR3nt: TGCGCCAGCAGCTTGGGTGGCGGTAGCTCCTACGAGCAGTACTTC; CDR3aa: CASSLGGGSSYEQYF
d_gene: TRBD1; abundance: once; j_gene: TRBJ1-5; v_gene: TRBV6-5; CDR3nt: TGTGCCAGCAGTTTAAACAGGGGGCAACAGCCCCAGCATTTT; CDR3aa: CASSLNRGQQPQHF
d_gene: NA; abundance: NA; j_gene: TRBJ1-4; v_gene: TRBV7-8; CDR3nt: TGTGCCAGCAGCCTAGAGCGTTGGCCAACTAATGAAAAACTGTTTTTT; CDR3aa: CASSLERWPTNEKLFF
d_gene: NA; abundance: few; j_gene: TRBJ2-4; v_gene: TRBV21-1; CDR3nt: TGTGCCAGCAGCAAATTCTTCACAGGGCCCCTAGCCAAAAACATTCAGTACTTC; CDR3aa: CASSKFFTGPLAKNIQYF
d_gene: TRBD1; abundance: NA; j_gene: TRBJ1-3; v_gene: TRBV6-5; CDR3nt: TGTGCCGGCAGTTACTCCCGGACAGGGGGTGGAAACACCATATATTTT; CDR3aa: CAGSYSRTGGGNTIYF
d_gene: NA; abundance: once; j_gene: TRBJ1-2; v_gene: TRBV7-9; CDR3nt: TGTGCCAGCAGCCACCCCTGGAGCCCTAACTATGGCTACACCTTC; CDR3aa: CASSHPWSPNYGYTF
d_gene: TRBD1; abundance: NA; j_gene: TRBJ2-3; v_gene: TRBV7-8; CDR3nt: TGTGCCAGCAGCCCCTGGACAGGGGACACAGATACGCAGTATTTT; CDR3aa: CASSPWTGDTDTQYF
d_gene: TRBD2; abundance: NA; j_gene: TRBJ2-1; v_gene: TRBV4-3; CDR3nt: TGCGCCAGCAGCCAAGCGGGGACTAGCAAATTCAATGAGCAGTTCTTC; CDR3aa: CASSQAGTSKFNEQFF
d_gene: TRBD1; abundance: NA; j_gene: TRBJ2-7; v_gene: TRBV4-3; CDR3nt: TGCGCCAGCAGCCCTACGGCCCCGGGACAGGGATACGAGCAGTACTTC; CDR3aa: CASSPTAPGQGYEQYF
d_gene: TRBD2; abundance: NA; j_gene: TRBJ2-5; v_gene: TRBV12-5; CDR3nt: TGTGCTAGTGGTTCTAGGACTAGCGGGGGGGCATCAGAGACCCAGTACTTC; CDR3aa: CASGSRTSGGASETQYF
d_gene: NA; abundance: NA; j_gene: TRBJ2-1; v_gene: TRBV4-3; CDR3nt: TGCGCCAGCAGCCCGGGGGGCCGCGAGCAGTTCTTC; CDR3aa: CASSPGGREQFF
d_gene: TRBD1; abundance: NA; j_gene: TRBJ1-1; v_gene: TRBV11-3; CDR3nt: TGTGCCAGCAGCTTAGGGGCAGGACAGGGAGTAGCTGAAGCTTTCTTT; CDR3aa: CASSLGAGQGVAEAFF
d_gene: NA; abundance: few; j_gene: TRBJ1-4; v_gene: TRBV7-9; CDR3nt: TGTTCCAGCAGCTTAGTCCTCGGGACTCTTAATGAAAAACTGTTTTTT; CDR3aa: CSSSLVLGTLNEKLFF
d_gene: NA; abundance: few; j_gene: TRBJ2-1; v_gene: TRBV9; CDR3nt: TGTGCCAGCAGCTCCAGTTCGGCGGGGAACTCCTACAATGAGCAGTTCTTC; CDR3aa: CASSSSSAGNSYNEQFF
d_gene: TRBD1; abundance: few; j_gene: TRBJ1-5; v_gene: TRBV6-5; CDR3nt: TGTGCCAGCAGTCCAACCAGACAGGGGCATCAGCCCCAGCATTTT; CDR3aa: CASSPTRQGHQPQHF
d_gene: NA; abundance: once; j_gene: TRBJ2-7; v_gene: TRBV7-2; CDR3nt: TGTGCCAGCAGCTTAGGGCCAGCGAACTACGAGCAGTACTTC; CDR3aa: CASSLGPANYEQYF
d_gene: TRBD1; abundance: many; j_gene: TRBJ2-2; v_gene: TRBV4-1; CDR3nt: TGCGCCAGCAGCGACAGGGGGAACACCGGGGAGCTGTTTTTT; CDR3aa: CASSDRGNTGELFF
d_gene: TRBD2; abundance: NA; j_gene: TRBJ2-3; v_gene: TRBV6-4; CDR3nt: TGTGCCAGTTCCGTGCTAGCGGGCACAGATACGCAGTATTTT; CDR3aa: CASSVLAGTDTQYF
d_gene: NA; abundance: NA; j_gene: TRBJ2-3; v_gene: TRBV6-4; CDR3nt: TGTGCCAGCAGTGACACGAGGACTTCCCCGCAGTATTTT; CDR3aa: CASSDTRTSPQYF
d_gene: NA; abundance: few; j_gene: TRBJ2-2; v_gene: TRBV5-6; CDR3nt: TGTGCCAGCAGCGTGGACAGTCCGAACACCGGGGAGCTGTTTTTT; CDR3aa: CASSVDSPNTGELFF